These T cell receptor beta chains were read from a single sample in a study of blood T cell repertoires in COVID-19. Assay used: immunoSEQ multiplex PCR; TCRdb lists only in-frame clones, some missing. Here the sample spans about 400,000 clones, about 90% being singletons. The sequenced material came from PBMCs or T cells enriched from blood (not recorded which). Every receptor here comes from a woman between 25 and 40 years old who had recovered from COVID-19. CDR3s include the opening cysteine and the closing phenylalanine or tryptophan. D genes are given only for firm matches. Some rows have no size entry. The others give once, few or many, or a class for an expanded clone.

D gene: NA; V gene: TRBV2; clone size: few; J gene: TRBJ1-2; CDR3 DNA: TGTGCCAGCAGTCTAGACAGGACCTATGGCTACACCTTC; CDR3 protein: CASSLDRTYGYTF
D gene: NA; V gene: TRBV5-8; clone size: NA; J gene: TRBJ2-5; CDR3 DNA: TGTGCCAGCAGCGGATACAGGGTGAGGAGGTCGGAGACCCAGTACTTC; CDR3 protein: CASSGYRVRRSETQYF
D gene: TRBD1; V gene: TRBV7-8; clone size: NA; J gene: TRBJ1-2; CDR3 DNA: TGTGCCAGCAGCTTATCGGGACAGGGAGGTTTAGGCTATGGCTACACCTTC; CDR3 protein: CASSLSGQGGLGYGYTF
D gene: NA; V gene: TRBV25-1; clone size: NA; J gene: TRBJ1-1; CDR3 DNA: TGTGCCAGCTACGCGGGTGGTATCACTGAAGCTTTCTTT; CDR3 protein: CASYAGGITEAFF
D gene: NA; V gene: TRBV18; clone size: NA; J gene: TRBJ2-7; CDR3 DNA: TGTGCCAGCTCACCTACAGACTACGAGCAGTACTTC; CDR3 protein: CASSPTDYEQYF
D gene: NA; V gene: TRBV5-1; clone size: NA; J gene: TRBJ2-2; CDR3 DNA: TGCGCCAGCAGCGTCGGCGACTCCCAAAACGGGGAGCTGTTTTTT; CDR3 protein: CASSVGDSQNGELFF
D gene: NA; V gene: TRBV5-1; clone size: NA; J gene: TRBJ1-6; CDR3 DNA: TGCGCCAGCAGCTTGGGACAGGAAAATTCACCCCTCCACTTT; CDR3 protein: CASSLGQENSPLHF
D gene: NA; V gene: TRBV28; clone size: NA; J gene: TRBJ1-5; CDR3 DNA: TGTGCCAGCAGCCCATCGCAGGAACCCCAGCATTTT; CDR3 protein: CASSPSQEPQHF
D gene: NA; V gene: TRBV6-1; clone size: NA; J gene: TRBJ2-7; CDR3 DNA: TGTGCCAGCAGTGAAGTTGGGCAGGGTCCCTACGAGCAGTACTTC; CDR3 protein: CASSEVGQGPYEQYF
D gene: NA; V gene: TRBV5-5; clone size: NA; J gene: TRBJ2-6; CDR3 DNA: TGTGCCAGCAGCTTGGTGGGCAGCTCTGGGGCCAACGTCCTGACTTTC; CDR3 protein: CASSLVGSSGANVLTF
D gene: NA; V gene: TRBV28; clone size: NA; J gene: TRBJ1-1; CDR3 DNA: TGTGCCGCATACCCGGCGGGAAGGAACACTGAAGCTTTCTTT; CDR3 protein: CAAYPAGRNTEAFF
D gene: TRBD2; V gene: TRBV7-3; clone size: NA; J gene: TRBJ2-3; CDR3 DNA: TGTGCCAGCAGCTTAACGTCTAGCGGTTCGGCAGATACGCAGTATTTT; CDR3 protein: CASSLTSSGSADTQYF
D gene: NA; V gene: TRBV5-1; clone size: NA; J gene: TRBJ2-7; CDR3 DNA: TGCGCCAGCAGCTTAGGAGGGAGTGCGGGGATACCGTACGAGCAGTACTTC; CDR3 protein: CASSLGGSAGIPYEQYF
D gene: TRBD1; V gene: TRBV3-1/TRBV3-2; clone size: few; J gene: TRBJ1-6; CDR3 DNA: TGTGCCAGCAGCCAAGCCGGGACAGGGGCTAGCTCCTATAATTCACCCCTCCACTTT; CDR3 protein: CASSQAGTGASSYNSPLHF
D gene: NA; V gene: TRBV4-1; clone size: NA; J gene: TRBJ1-1; CDR3 DNA: TGCGCCAGCAGCCAAGGGACACCTGAAAATACTGAAGCTTTCTTT; CDR3 protein: CASSQGTPENTEAFF
D gene: NA; V gene: TRBV6-5; clone size: NA; J gene: TRBJ2-1; CDR3 DNA: TGTGCCAGCAGTTACTCGGCGGAGCCCTACAATGAGCAGTTCTTC; CDR3 protein: CASSYSAEPYNEQFF
D gene: TRBD1; V gene: TRBV2; clone size: NA; J gene: TRBJ1-2; CDR3 DNA: TGTGCCAGCAGTGCCGGGACAGGGGTCACTTCCTATGGCTACACCTTC; CDR3 protein: CASSAGTGVTSYGYTF
D gene: TRBD2; V gene: TRBV9; clone size: NA; J gene: TRBJ2-2; CDR3 DNA: TGTGCCAGCAGCAGACGGGGGGGCACCGGGGAGCTGTTTTTT; CDR3 protein: CASSRRGGTGELFF
D gene: NA; V gene: TRBV9; clone size: NA; J gene: TRBJ1-2; CDR3 DNA: TGTGCCAGCAGCGTAGTGGTGGCAGGGCCCCTCGGCTACACCTTC; CDR3 protein: CASSVVVAGPLGYTF
D gene: TRBD2; V gene: TRBV7-8; clone size: NA; J gene: TRBJ2-3; CDR3 DNA: TGTGCCAGCAGCCCCAGCGGGAGGGCCTCCAGAGATACGCAGTATTTT; CDR3 protein: CASSPSGRASRDTQYF
D gene: NA; V gene: TRBV2; clone size: few; J gene: TRBJ2-7; CDR3 DNA: TGTGCCAGCAGTGGCAACAGGGCTAACTCCTACGAGCAGTACTTC; CDR3 protein: CASSGNRANSYEQYF
D gene: NA; V gene: TRBV5-1; clone size: NA; J gene: TRBJ2-1; CDR3 DNA: TGCGCCAGCAGCTTTTCCCTATCCCAAACTGAGCAGTTCTTC; CDR3 protein: CASSFSLSQTEQFF
D gene: TRBD2; V gene: TRBV7-2; clone size: NA; J gene: TRBJ2-3; CDR3 DNA: TGTGCCAGCAGCTTAGACGGAGCGGGGCCGGGAGATACGCAGTATTTT; CDR3 protein: CASSLDGAGPGDTQYF
D gene: TRBD1; V gene: TRBV19; clone size: NA; J gene: TRBJ1-1; CDR3 DNA: TGTGCCAGTAGCCTAATCGGACAGGGGAACACTGAAGCTTTCTTT; CDR3 protein: CASSLIGQGNTEAFF
D gene: TRBD2; V gene: TRBV7-6; clone size: NA; J gene: TRBJ2-7; CDR3 DNA: TGTGCCAGCAGCCCCCTGGGTCATAGCGGGAGTGGGTACGAGCAGTACTTC; CDR3 protein: CASSPLGHSGSGYEQYF
D gene: TRBD2; V gene: TRBV3-1/TRBV3-2; clone size: NA; J gene: TRBJ2-2; CDR3 DNA: TGTGCCAGCAGCCAAGATATAGGACTAGCGGGATTCACCGGGGAGCTGTTTTTT; CDR3 protein: CASSQDIGLAGFTGELFF
D gene: TRBD2; V gene: TRBV6-5; clone size: NA; J gene: TRBJ2-1; CDR3 DNA: TGTGCCAGCAGTTACTATCGACTAGCGGGGAACAATGAGCAGTTCTTC; CDR3 protein: CASSYYRLAGNNEQFF
D gene: NA; V gene: TRBV7-8; clone size: NA; J gene: TRBJ2-5; CDR3 DNA: TGTGCCAGCAGCTTAGTGCAGTTGCAAGAGACCCAGTACTTC; CDR3 protein: CASSLVQLQETQYF
D gene: NA; V gene: TRBV12-3/TRBV12-4; clone size: once; J gene: TRBJ1-2; CDR3 DNA: TGTGCCAGCAGTATACAGTATGGCTACACCTTC; CDR3 protein: CASSIQYGYTF
D gene: NA; V gene: TRBV5-4; clone size: NA; J gene: TRBJ2-2; CDR3 DNA: TGTGCCAGCAGCTTGGGTTCGGGGGGCTTAACCGGGGAGCTGTTTTTT; CDR3 protein: CASSLGSGGLTGELFF
D gene: TRBD1; V gene: TRBV9; clone size: NA; J gene: TRBJ1-2; CDR3 DNA: TGTGCCAGCAGCGGAGACAGGGGACCCAAACTAATTAACTATGGCTACACCTTC; CDR3 protein: CASSGDRGPKLINYGYTF